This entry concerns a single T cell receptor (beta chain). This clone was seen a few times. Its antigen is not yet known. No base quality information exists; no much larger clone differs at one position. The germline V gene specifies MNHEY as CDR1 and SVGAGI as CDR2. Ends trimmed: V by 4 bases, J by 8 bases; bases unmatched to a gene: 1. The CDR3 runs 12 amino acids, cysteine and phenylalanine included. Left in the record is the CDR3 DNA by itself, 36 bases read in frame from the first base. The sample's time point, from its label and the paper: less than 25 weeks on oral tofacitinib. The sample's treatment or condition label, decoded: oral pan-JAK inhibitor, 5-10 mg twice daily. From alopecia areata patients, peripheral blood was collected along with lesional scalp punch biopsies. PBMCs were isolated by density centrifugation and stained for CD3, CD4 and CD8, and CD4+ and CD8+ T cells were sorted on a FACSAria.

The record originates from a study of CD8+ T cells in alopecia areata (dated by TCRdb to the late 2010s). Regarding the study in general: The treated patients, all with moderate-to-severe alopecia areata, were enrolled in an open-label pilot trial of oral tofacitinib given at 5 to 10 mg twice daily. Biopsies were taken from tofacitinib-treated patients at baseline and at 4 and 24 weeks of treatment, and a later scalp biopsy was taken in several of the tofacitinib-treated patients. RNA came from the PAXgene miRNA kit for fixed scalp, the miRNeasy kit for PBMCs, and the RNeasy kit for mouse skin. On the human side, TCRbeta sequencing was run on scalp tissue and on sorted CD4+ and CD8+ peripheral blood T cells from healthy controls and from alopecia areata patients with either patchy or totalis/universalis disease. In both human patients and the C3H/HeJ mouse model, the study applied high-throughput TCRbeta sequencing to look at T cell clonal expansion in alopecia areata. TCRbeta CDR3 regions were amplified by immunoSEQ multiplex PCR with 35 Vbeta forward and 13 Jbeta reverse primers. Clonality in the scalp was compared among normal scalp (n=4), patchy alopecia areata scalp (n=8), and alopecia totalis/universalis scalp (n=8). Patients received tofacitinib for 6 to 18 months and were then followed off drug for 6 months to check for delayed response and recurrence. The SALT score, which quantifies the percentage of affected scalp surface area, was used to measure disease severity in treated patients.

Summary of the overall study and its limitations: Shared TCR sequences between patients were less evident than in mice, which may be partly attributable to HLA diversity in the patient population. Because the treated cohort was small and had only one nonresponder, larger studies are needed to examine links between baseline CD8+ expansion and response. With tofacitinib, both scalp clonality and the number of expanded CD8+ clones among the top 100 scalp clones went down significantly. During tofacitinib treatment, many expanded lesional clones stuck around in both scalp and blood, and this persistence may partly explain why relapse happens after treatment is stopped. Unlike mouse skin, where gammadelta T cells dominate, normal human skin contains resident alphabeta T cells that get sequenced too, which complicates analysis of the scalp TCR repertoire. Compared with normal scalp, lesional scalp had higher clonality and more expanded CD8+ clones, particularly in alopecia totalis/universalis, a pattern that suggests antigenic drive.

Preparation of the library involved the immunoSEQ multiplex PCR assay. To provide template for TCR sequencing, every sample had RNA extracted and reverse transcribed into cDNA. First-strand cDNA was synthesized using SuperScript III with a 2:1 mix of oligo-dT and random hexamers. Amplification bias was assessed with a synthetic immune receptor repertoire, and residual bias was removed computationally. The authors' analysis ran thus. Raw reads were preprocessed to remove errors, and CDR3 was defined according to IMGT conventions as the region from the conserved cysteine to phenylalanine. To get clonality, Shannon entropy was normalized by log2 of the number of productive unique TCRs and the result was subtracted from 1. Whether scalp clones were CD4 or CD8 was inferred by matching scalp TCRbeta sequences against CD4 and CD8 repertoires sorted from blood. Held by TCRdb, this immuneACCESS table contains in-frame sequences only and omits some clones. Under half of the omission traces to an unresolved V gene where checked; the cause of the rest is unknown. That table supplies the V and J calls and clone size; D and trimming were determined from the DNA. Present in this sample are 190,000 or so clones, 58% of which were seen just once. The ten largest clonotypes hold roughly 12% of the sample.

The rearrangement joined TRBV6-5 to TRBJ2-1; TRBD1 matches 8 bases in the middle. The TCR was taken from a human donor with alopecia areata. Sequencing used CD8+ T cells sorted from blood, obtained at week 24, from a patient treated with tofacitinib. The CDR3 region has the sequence CASSSTGDEQFF. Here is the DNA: TGTGCCAGCAGTTCGACAGGGGATGAGCAGTTCTTC.